The 28 T cell receptor beta chains given below trace back to one sample, sequenced in a study of identical twins. Each CDR3 protein gets one entry after TCRdb re-called the 5' RACE reads with MiXCR. The sample lists 1.5 million to 2 million distinct CDR3 sequences, under 35% occurring once. Input material: cord blood. Receptors were obtained from a newborn girl in good health.

There are a few counts of this clonotype. V gene TRBV5-1 combines with J gene TRBJ2-1; tentative D call: TRBD2 (6 bases). From germline, CDR1 is SGHRS and CDR2 YFSETQ. The length of the CDR3 is 13 residues. V shed 7 bases and J shed 0 bases, with 8 bases lying between them. CDR3 DNA sequence: TGCGCCAGCGGACTAAACTCCTACAATGAGCAGTTCTTC. This sequence encodes CASGLNSYNEQFF.

The rearrangement uses TRBV7-2 and TRBJ2-7; 9 nucleotides align to TRBD1. Per germline, CDR1 SGHTA and CDR2 FQGNSA. Trimming took 5 bases from V and 0 from J; bases not matched to a gene: 5. The CDR3 totals 15 residues. In DNA form, the CDR3 reads TGTGCCAGCAGCAACAGGGGGCTGGGCTCCTACGAGCAGTACTTC. Protein: CASSNRGLGSYEQYF. The full variable domain, its missing parts supplied by reference TRBV7-2 and TRBJ2-7, is GAGVSQSPSNKVTEKGKDVELRCDPISGHTALYWYRQSLGQGLEFLIYFQGNSAPDKSGLPSDRFSAERTGGSVSTLTIQRTQQEDSAVYLCASSNRGLGSYEQYFGPGTRLTVT.

A single count supports this clonotype. V and J are TRBV20-1 and TRBJ1-5; the D gene is possibly TRBD1 (5 bases). CDR1 and CDR2 from the germline V gene are DFQATT and SNEGSKA (reference sequence). Trimming stripped 6 bases from V and 6 bases from J, with 12 bases between. This CDR3 has 12 residues. CDR3 coding DNA: TGCAGTGCCAGCGAGGGGCTTCAGCCCCAGCATTTT. This encodes CSASEGLQPQHF.

V gene TRBV7-2 combines with J gene TRBJ2-3; 9 nucleotides agree with TRBD2. CDR3 length equals 19 residues. Germline CDR1 is SGHTA and CDR2 is FQGNSA. Unmatched junction bases numbered 15, after V lost 3 bases and J lost 2 bases. CDR3 DNA sequence: TGTGCCAGCAGCTTTAGGTCGGCTTCGGCGGGAGGGACCACAGATACGCAGTATTTT. Amino acid sequence: CASSFRSASAGGTTDTQYF.

The V and J genes are TRBV5-1 and TRBJ2-2; 9 positions match TRBD2. Per germline, CDR1 SGHRS and CDR2 YFSETQ. The CDR3 covers 16 residues. Germline trimming cut 4 bases from V and 1 base from J; bases unmatched to any gene: 5. The CDR3 coding sequence is TGCGCCAGCAGCCCGCGGGGGGGACAGAACACCGGGGAGCTGTTTTTT. This translates into CASSPRGGQNTGELFF.

The table lists this clonotype with a few counts. The chain links TRBV20-1 to TRBJ1-5, with TRBD1 identical over 7 bases. V dropped 3 bases and J dropped 3; count of bases not matched to a gene: 11. This CDR3 is built from 16 residues. The germline gives CDR1 DFQATT, CDR2 SNEGSKA (reference sequence). The chain's CDR3 is CSARPNRGALNQPQHF. The CDR3 bases are TGCAGTGCTAGGCCGAACAGGGGTGCCCTCAATCAGCCCCAGCATTTT.

This clonotype was seen a few times. CDR3 amino acids: CASRAGVLPYEQYF. In DNA, the CDR3 is TGTGCCAGCAGGGCGGGAGTCCTTCCCTACGAGCAGTACTTC. The genes are TRBV25-1 and TRBJ2-7, with 7 bases that match TRBD2. Trimming at V came to 6 bases and at J to 2 bases, leaving 7 bases not matched to a gene. Germline V gene lookup returns CDR1 MGHDK and CDR2 SYGVNS. The CDR3 is 14 amino acids.

This clonotype has only a few counts. The CDR3 reads CASSQVTVMNTEAFF. Written as DNA, the CDR3 is TGTGCCAGCAGCCAAGTTACAGTGATGAACACTGAAGCTTTCTTT. V usage is TRBV4-2 and J usage is TRBJ1-1; D unclear. CDR3 length: 15 residues. V was clipped by 1 base and J by 0 bases, with 9 bases between them. CDR1 is LGHNA, CDR2 YNFKEQ, per germline.

This clonotype was seen more than once but under ten times. The CDR3 protein is CASSPRAGAYNEQFF. DNA of the CDR3: TGTGCCAGCAGCCCGCGGGCGGGGGCCTACAATGAGCAGTTCTTC. This rearrangement joins TRBV14 to TRBJ2-1, with TRBD2 matching 7 bases. The CDR3 has 15 amino acids. Germline V CDR1 and CDR2: SGHDN, FVKESK. Trimming removed 4 bases from V and 2 bases from J; junction bases left unmatched: 5.

In its sample, this clonotype was seen many times. The chain uses TRBV28 and TRBJ1-2; D remains ambiguous. Germline loops: CDR1 MDHEN, CDR2 SYDVKM. The CDR3 has 14 residues. V gave up 1 base and J gave up 5 bases, with 11 bases separating them. DNA for the CDR3: TGTGCCAGCAGTTTATCGACCAGCCTTTATGGCTACACCTTC. As protein: CASSLSTSLYGYTF.

This clonotype was recorded a few times. The rearrangement links TRBV7-2 to TRBJ2-1; D is unresolved. This CDR3 comprises 15 residues. The V end was cut by 3 bases, the J end by 3 bases, with 12 bases between. Germline V gene data show CDR1 as SGHTA and CDR2 as FQGNSA. The CDR3 DNA follows: TGTGCCAGCAGCTTGATGACACGGATCTACAATGAGCAGTTCTTC. Protein: CASSLMTRIYNEQFF.

The rearrangement uses TRBV4-1 and TRBJ1-2; no definite D call. The germline V gene encodes CDR1 MGHRA and CDR2 YSYEKL. The CDR3 totals 15 residues. The germline V and J ends were trimmed by 0 bases and 7 bases, with 15 bases remaining between them. CDR3: CASSQDSWQESGYTF. CDR3 coding DNA: TGCGCCAGCAGCCAAGATTCTTGGCAGGAGAGTGGCTACACCTTC.

As concerns this clonotype: One end of the junction is discordant with germline, which a read error may explain. V gene TRBV12-3 or TRBV12-4 combines with J gene TRBJ2-7; 10 bases align to TRBD1. The CDR3 runs to 15 residues. In nucleotides, the CDR3 is TGTGCCCGCAGTTTAGTGAGGACAGGGGGTTACGAGCAGTACTTC. Translating it yields CARSLVRTGGYEQYF.

The chain employs TRBV9 and TRBJ2-7, with a weak D call TRBD2 (5 bases). The CDR3 is made up of 16 amino acids. The V end lost 4 bases, the J end lost 7 bases, and 24 bases lay between the germline ends. Looked up from germline, CDR1 is SGDLS and CDR2 is YYNGEE. The chain's CDR3 is CASSSRSFDYYNEQYF. CDR3 DNA: TGTGCCAGCAGCTCCCGTAGCTTCGACTACTACAATGAGCAGTACTTC.

The chain combines TRBV7-9 with TRBJ1-4; no clear D gene. Deletions cut 4 bases from V and 3 bases from J, with 12 bases between. CDR1 SEHNR and CDR2 FQNEAQ come from the germline V gene (reference sequence). This CDR3 is 15 amino acids long. The CDR3 loop is CASSSVLSSNEKLFF. Written as DNA, the CDR3 is TGTGCCAGCAGCTCCGTACTGAGCTCTAATGAAAAACTGTTTTTT.

Only a few counts were recorded for this clonotype. V and J are TRBV28 and TRBJ2-7, with a tentative D call TRBD2 (6 bases). This CDR3 is 12 amino acids long. V lost 8 bases, J lost 4 bases, and 12 bases lay in between. In germline, CDR1 is MDHEN, CDR2 SYDVKM. In nucleotides, the CDR3 is TGTGCCAGCCTCTCGGGGGTGTACGAGCAGTACTTC. This encodes CASLSGVYEQYF.

The rearrangement links TRBV6-5 to TRBJ2-1, with D tentatively TRBD1 (6 bases). Trimming took 6 bases from V and 0 from J, leaving 15 bases between them. The germline gives CDR1 MNHEY, CDR2 SVGAGI. The CDR3 runs 16 residues. The CDR3 spells CASRPGVGGSYNEQFF. CDR3 DNA sequence: TGTGCCAGCAGACCAGGGGTTGGGGGCTCCTACAATGAGCAGTTCTTC.

The chain links TRBV2 to TRBJ2-2; D might be TRBD1 or TRBD2, each matching 5 bases. Trimming took off 1 base at V and 7 bases at J, with 7 bases between the two ends. The germline V gene encodes CDR1 SNHLY and CDR2 FYNNEI. The CDR3 totals 13 residues. DNA for the CDR3: TGTGCCAGCAGTGAAGTTGGGGGCGGGGAGCTGTTTTTT. Residues: CASSEVGGGELFF.

This clonotype has more than one count but fewer than ten. With a much larger clone just one base away, this may be a read error. The chain links TRBV6-2 or TRBV6-3 to TRBJ1-1; D unclear. The germline gives CDR1 MNHEY, CDR2 SVGEGT. The CDR3 is made up of 13 amino acids. V was shortened by 1 base and J by 1 base, with 4 bases between the two germline ends. CDR3 region: CASSYWGNTEAFF. CDR3 nucleotide sequence: TGTGCCAGCAGTTACTGGGGGAACACTGAAGCTTTCTTT.

The table lists this clonotype with a few counts. The chain carries TRBV2 and TRBJ1-1; a weak D match, TRBD1 (6 bases). V was cut by 8 bases and J by 0 bases, with 16 bases left in between. Germline-derived CDR1 and CDR2 are SNHLY and FYNNEI. This CDR3 region has 15 residues. The CDR3 nucleotides read TGTGCCAGCTGGGGGAACAGGGCTATGAACACTGAAGCTTTCTTT. This codes for CASWGNRAMNTEAFF.

The chain combines TRBV20-1 with TRBJ1-4; TRBD1 might be the D (6 bases). Trimming removed 3 bases at V and 7 bases at J, with 15 bases between. In germline, CDR1 is DFQATT, CDR2 SNEGSKA (reference sequence). The CDR3 has 14 amino acids. CDR3 in amino acids: CSASFRGGSEKLFF. The CDR3 DNA reads TGCAGTGCTAGTTTTCGAGGGGGGAGTGAAAAACTGTTTTTT.

Of note for this clonotype: Possible read error: a much larger clone is one base away. The rearrangement links TRBV5-1 to TRBJ2-7; D is unresolved. CDR3 length: 11 amino acids. With 0 bases removed from V and 8 bases from J, the gap between germline ends came to 6 bases. Germline V gene lookup returns CDR1 SGHRS and CDR2 YFSETQ. This chain's CDR3 is CASSLDSKQYF. As DNA, the CDR3 is TGCGCCAGCAGCTTGGACAGCAAGCAGTACTTC. The whole variable domain, filled in from reference TRBV5-1 and TRBJ2-7, reads KAGVTQTPRYLIKTRGQQVTLSCSPISGHRSVSWYQQTPGQGLQFLFEYFSETQRNKGNFPGRFSGRQFSNSRSEMNVSTLELGDSALYLCASSLDSKQYFGPGTRLTVT.

This clonotype was seen a handful of times. The chain employs TRBV28 and TRBJ2-1; 12 bases map to TRBD2. The better agreement between TRBJ2-7 and the DNA end casts doubt on the J call. The CDR3 is made up of 19 amino acids. Germline V gives CDR1 MDHEN, CDR2 SYDVKM. Written as DNA, the CDR3 is TGTGCCAGTTACAGGGGGGGACTAGCGGGTCCCAGCTCCTACAATGAGCAGTACTTC. Its protein product is CASYRGGLAGPSSYNEQYF.

The rearrangement links TRBV7-9 to TRBJ2-3; D gene ambiguous. The CDR3 sequence is 15 residues long. The V gene lost 5 bases and the J gene lost 0 bases, with 12 bases spanning the gap. Germline values: CDR1 SEHNR, CDR2 FQNEAQ (reference sequence). CDR3 coding DNA: TGTGCCAGCAGCCCCTTCTCCCCTAGCACAGATACGCAGTATTTT. This sequence encodes CASSPFSPSTDTQYF.

V usage is TRBV20-1 and J usage is TRBJ2-2; TRBD2 agrees at 9 bases. Per germline, CDR1 DFQATT and CDR2 SNEGSKA (reference sequence). The V segment lost 2 bases and the J segment 1 base; nucleotides outside the gene matches: 5. The CDR3 consists of 16 residues. CDR3 sequence reads: CSARPGAGGNTGELFF. The CDR3 DNA follows: TGCAGTGCTAGACCAGGAGCGGGAGGGAACACCGGGGAGCTGTTTTTT.

As concerns this clonotype: A much larger clonotype is one base distant, so this may be a read error. The chain has TRBV5-1 and TRBJ2-3; D is perhaps TRBD2 (5 bases). V dropped 2 bases and J dropped 1 base, with 11 bases sitting between them. Looked up from germline, CDR1 is SGHRS and CDR2 is YFSETQ. The CDR3 has 15 residues. The CDR3 is CASSFIAEGTDTQYF. The CDR3 DNA reads TGCGCCAGCAGCTTTATCGCGGAGGGCACAGATACGCAGTATTTT.

The CDR3 loop reads CASSFPYGTANEKLFF. CDR3 nucleotides: TGCGCCAGCAGTTTCCCTTACGGGACAGCTAATGAAAAACTGTTTTTT. The V call is TRBV5-1, the J call TRBJ1-4; TRBD1 matches at 7 bases. Per the germline V gene, CDR1 is SGHRS and CDR2 is YFSETQ. The CDR3 is 16 amino acids. V was clipped by 5 bases and J by 3 bases; unmatched bases: 10.

The chain carries TRBV12-3 or TRBV12-4 and TRBJ2-1, with 8 positions matching TRBD1. V shed 1 base and J 2 bases; nucleotides not matched to a gene: 13. This CDR3 is built from 19 residues. CDR3 in amino acids: CASSLGWQGAKYPYNEQFF. The CDR3 DNA reads as TGTGCCAGCAGTTTAGGCTGGCAGGGGGCGAAGTATCCCTACAATGAGCAGTTCTTC.